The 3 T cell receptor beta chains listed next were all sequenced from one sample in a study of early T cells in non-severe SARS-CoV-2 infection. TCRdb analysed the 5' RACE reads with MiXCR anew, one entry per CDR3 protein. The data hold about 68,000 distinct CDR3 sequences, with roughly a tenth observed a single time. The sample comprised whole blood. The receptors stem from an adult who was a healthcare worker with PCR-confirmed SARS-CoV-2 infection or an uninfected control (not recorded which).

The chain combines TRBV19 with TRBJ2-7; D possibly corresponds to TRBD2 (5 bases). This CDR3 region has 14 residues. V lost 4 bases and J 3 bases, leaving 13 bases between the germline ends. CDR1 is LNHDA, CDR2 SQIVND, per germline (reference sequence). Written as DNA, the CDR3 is TGTGCCAGTAGTAGCGGCCGACTAAACTACGAGCAGTACTTC. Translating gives CASSSGRLNYEQYF.

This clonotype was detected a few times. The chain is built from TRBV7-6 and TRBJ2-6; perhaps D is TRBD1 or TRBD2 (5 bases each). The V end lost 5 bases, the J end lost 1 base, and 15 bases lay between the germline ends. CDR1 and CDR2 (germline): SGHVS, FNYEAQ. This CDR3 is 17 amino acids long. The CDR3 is CASSPPTGTSGANVLTF. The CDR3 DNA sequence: TGTGCCAGCAGCCCCCCAACCGGGACGTCTGGGGCCAACGTCCTGACTTTC.

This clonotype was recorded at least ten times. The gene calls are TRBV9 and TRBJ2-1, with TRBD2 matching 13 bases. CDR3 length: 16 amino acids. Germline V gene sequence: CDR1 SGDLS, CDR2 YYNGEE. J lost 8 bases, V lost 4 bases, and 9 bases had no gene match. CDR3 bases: TGTGCCAGCAGCCCCGAAGGACTAGCGGGAGTAGATGAGCAGTTCTTC. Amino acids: CASSPEGLAGVDEQFF.